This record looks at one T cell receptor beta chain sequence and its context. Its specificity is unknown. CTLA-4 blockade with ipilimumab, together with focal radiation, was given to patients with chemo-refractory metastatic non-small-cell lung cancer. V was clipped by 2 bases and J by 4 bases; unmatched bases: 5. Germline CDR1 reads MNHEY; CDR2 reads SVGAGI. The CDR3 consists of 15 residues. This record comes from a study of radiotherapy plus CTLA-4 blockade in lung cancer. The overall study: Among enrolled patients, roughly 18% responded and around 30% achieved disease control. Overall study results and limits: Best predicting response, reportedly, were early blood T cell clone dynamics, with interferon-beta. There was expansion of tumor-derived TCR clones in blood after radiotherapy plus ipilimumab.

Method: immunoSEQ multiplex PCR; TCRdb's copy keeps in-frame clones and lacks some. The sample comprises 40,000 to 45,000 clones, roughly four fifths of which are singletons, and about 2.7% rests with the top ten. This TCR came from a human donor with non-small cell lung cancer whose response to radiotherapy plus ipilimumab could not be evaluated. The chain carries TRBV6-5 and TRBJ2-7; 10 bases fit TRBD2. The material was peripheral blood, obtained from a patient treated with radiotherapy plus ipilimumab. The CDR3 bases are TGTGCCAGCAGTTACACCGGGACTAGCGCTTACGAGCAGTACTTC. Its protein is CASSYTGTSAYEQYF.